This TCR beta chain was retrieved from a study of response to subunit inactivated influenza vaccine. MiXCR, applied by TCRdb to the RT-PCR reads, yields one record per CDR3 protein. The profile covers approximately 570,000 distinct CDR3 sequences, with 7.5% to 8.5% appearing a single time and 10% to 15% taken by the ten largest. With V trimmed by 5 bases and J by 10 bases, 5 bases remained unmatched. CDR3 size: 12 residues. Germline-derived CDR1 and CDR2 are SEHNR and FQNEAQ (reference sequence). This clonotype came up many times. Its antigen is unknown. Regarding the study as a whole: Few new T cells, the authors suggested, are recruited by each seasonal influenza vaccination.

This TCR was sampled from a man between 50 and 69 years old who received an inactivated influenza vaccine. The sequences come from PBMCs from blood, collected around 25 months after vaccination. The chain recombines TRBV7-9 with TRBJ1-5, with TRBD1 matching over 7 bases. The CDR3 protein is CASSRDSQPQHF. CDR3 coding DNA: TGTGCCAGCAGCCGGGACAGTCAACCCCAGCATTTT.